This paragraph covers one TCR beta chain sequence. Its recognized antigen is unknown. One base away there is no much larger clone; base qualities are not given. Donors were healthy HIV-negative adults with no recently reported acute infections or vaccinations. Every donor was a Caucasian adult residing in Nashville, Tennessee, USA. Magnetic negative selection was used to enrich CD4+ T cells, after which naive cells were positively selected on CD45RA and the negative fraction became the memory subset. After blood collection by leukapheresis, PBMCs were isolated using Ficoll-Histopaque density gradient centrifugation and then cryopreserved in the vapor phase of liquid nitrogen. Analytical flow cytometry was used to check the purity and quantity of every magnetically sorted T cell population. From each sorted fraction, genomic DNA was isolated and quantified by UV absorbance on a Nanodrop 2000c. The data belong to a study of shared clonotypes between healthy human individuals (TCRdb year 2020). With respect to the entire study: The cohort comprised a couple of women and a few men aged 18 to 49 years. For each donor, CD4 naive and CD4 memory were each run on three plates, CD8 naive on two plates, and CD8 memory on one plate. The study deeply sequenced blood TCR repertoires of about 5 healthy adults to estimate repertoire size and the extent of clonotype sharing between individuals. Different laboratories and diverse techniques were used to prepare libraries and sequence TCR repertoires, to increase sequencing depth and limit assay-specific biases. Per donor, leukapheresis produced somewhere between about 0.94 and 8.9 billion PBMCs.

TCR CDR3 regions were amplified from genomic DNA by multiplex PCR using the deep immunoSEQ assay. For each cell subset, the extracted genomic DNA was distributed evenly across all wells of several immunoSEQ 96-well plates, and each plate served as one replicate. For sorted subsets, 200 ng of genomic DNA, equivalent to some 30,000 T cell genomes, went into each replicate PCR. Purified libraries were measured with a Qubit 3.0 fluorometer, size-checked on a Bioanalyzer 2100, and measured again with the KAPA Library Quantification kit. Each immunoSEQ 96-well plate was sequenced on its own single-read 150-cycle Illumina NextSeq 550 flow cell. In the paper's pipeline: Because only junctional sequences without quality scores were contained in the immunoSEQ output, filtering matching that applied to full-length reads could not be performed. To assign V/J genes and CDR3, sequences were annotated against IMGT germline references using PyIR, a Python wrapper for IgBLAST v1.9. Reads were filtered out if the reads had weak V/J assignments (E-value above 1e-6), no CDR3, stop codons, out-of-frame junctions, or ambiguous translated residues. V3J clonotypes were defined as sequences sharing an identical inferred V gene, J gene, and CDR3 amino acid sequence. Percentage overlap between repertoires was computed as shared unique clonotypes divided by the size of the smaller repertoire. Repertoire richness was assessed with RTK rarefaction, the Chao1 estimator, and Recon v2.1 estimates of unobserved clonotypes. Generation probabilities for all TCRbeta clonotypes obtained by the gDNA method from four donors were computed using OLGA. What TCRdb holds here is the immuneACCESS table cut down to in-frame rearrangements. Part of the clones is not present; checked against another copy, under half of the missing clones reflect an unresolved V gene, and the others are unexplained. The V and J calls and clone size were taken over from that table, and D and trimming were inferred from the DNA. The sample has under 200,000 clones on record, 90% to 95% of them singletons. The ten largest account for 0.065% to 0.07% of the sample.

CDR1 and CDR2 are drawn from the germline V gene: SQVTM, ANQGSEA. Spanning cysteine to phenylalanine, the CDR3 consists of 15 amino acids. The only DNA kept is the CDR3, 45 bases in frame from the first base. Trimming removed 0 bases from V and 1 base from J, leaving 9 bases between the germline ends. What the work shows at the level of the full study, not this receptor alone: The small number of donors limited the genetic and exposure-history diversity represented. Larger estimated clonotype richness was generally found for naive subsets than for memory subsets. Even with the large sequencing depth, rarefaction of the sorted-subset datasets indicated that sequencing was incomplete. Compared with non-shared clonotypes, the clonotypes found in all four sorted-subset donors had higher generation probabilities. Pairwise subsampling led to the expectation that sequencing depth would affect the degree of clonotype sharing among donors. Only blood was sampled, and tissue TCR repertoires likely differ from those in blood. When a handful of donors were compared, the shared fraction of clonotypes was roughly 4.8% for naive CD4, 3.5% to 4% for naive CD8, roughly 2.3% for memory CD4, and less than 0.5% for memory CD8.

Material for sequencing was naive CD4+ T cells sorted from blood. The sample's cell subset or site label, decoded: CD45RA+ positively selected. This clonotype originated in a woman in her twenties or thirties in good health. The chain uses TRBV29-1 and TRBJ1-4; the D segment cannot be called with confidence. The CDR3 protein sequence reads: CSVEEGSETNEKLFF. The DNA is as follows: TGCAGCGTTGAAGAGGGCAGCGAAACTAATGAAAAACTGTTTTTT.